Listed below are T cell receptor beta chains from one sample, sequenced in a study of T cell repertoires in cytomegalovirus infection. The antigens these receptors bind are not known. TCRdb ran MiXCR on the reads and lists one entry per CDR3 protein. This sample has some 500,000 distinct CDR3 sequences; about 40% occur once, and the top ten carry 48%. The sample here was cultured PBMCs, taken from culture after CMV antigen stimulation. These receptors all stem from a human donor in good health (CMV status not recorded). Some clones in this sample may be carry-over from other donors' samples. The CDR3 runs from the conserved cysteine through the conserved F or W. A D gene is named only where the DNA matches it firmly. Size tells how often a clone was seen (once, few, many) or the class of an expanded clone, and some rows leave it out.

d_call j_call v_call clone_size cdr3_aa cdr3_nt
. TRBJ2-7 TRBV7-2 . CASSLAGGRNEQYF TGTGCCAGCAGCTTAGCCGGAGGGAGGAACGAGCAGTACTTC
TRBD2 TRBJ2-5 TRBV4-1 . CASSQGPSGGFQETQYF TGCGCCAGCAGCCAAGGGCCTAGCGGGGGCTTCCAAGAGACCCAGTACTTC
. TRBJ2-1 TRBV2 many CASSAFGWEQFF TGTGCCAGTAGTGCCTTTGGGTGGGAGCAGTTCTTC
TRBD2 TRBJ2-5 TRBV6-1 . CASSARDYPQETQYF TGTGCCAGCAGTGCCCGGGACTACCCCCAGGAGACCCAGTACTTC
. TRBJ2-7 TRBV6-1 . CASRQKGGEQYF TGTGCCAGCAGGCAGAAGGGCGGGGAGCAGTACTTC
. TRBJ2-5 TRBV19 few CASSHHPRGPAFLETQYF TGTGCCAGTAGTCACCACCCTCGAGGCCCTGCTTTTTTGGAGACCCAGTACTTC
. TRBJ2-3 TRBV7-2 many CASSSRRGKDTQYF TGTGCCAGCAGCTCTAGGAGGGGCAAAGATACGCAGTATTTT
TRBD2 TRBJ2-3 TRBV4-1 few CASSQVQAGVSTDTQYF TGCGCCAGCAGCCAAGTACAAGCGGGGGTTTCCACAGATACGCAGTATTTT
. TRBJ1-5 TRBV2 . CASSPYTTREQPQHF TGTGCCAGCAGTCCCTACACCACCCGGGAGCAGCCCCAGCATTTT
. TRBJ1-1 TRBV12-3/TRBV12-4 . CASSRRQENTEAFF TGTGCCAGCAGTAGAAGACAGGAAAACACTGAAGCTTTCTTT
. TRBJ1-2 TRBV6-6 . CASSPTTSTAYGYTF TGTGCCAGCAGTCCTACCACGTCGACAGCCTATGGCTACACCTTC
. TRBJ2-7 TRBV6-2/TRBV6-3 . CASSYGTANSYEQYF TGTGCCAGCAGTTACGGGACTGCCAACTCCTACGAGCAGTACTTC
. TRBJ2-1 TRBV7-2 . CASSLVGGGAGLEQFF TGTGCCAGCAGCTTAGTTGGTGGGGGGGCCGGTCTTGAGCAGTTCTTC
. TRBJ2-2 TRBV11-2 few CASSINRASGELFF TGTGCCAGCAGTATTAACAGGGCGAGCGGGGAGCTGTTTTTT
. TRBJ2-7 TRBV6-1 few CASSSTAGSYEQYF TGTGCCAGCAGTTCCACGGCTGGCTCCTACGAGCAGTACTTC
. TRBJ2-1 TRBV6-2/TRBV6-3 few CASSYVPNNEQFF TGTGCCAGCAGTTACGTGCCAAACAATGAGCAGTTCTTC
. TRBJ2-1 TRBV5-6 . CASSFWPTGNEQFF TGTGCCAGCAGCTTTTGGCCTACAGGGAATGAGCAGTTCTTC
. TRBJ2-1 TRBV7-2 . CASSFSASGTSSYNEQFF TGTGCCAGCAGCTTTAGTGCTAGTGGAACGAGCTCCTACAATGAGCAGTTCTTC
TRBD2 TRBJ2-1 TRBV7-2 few CASSISGGPHNEQFF TGTGCCAGCAGCATTAGCGGGGGGCCCCACAATGAGCAGTTCTTC
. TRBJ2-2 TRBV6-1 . CASSKGSGELFF TGTGCCAGCAGTAAGGGGTCCGGGGAGCTGTTTTTT
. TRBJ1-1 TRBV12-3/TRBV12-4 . CASWPGPLNTEAFF TGTGCCAGCTGGCCGGGGCCCTTGAACACTGAAGCTTTCTTT
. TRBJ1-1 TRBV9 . CASSPQGRVTFGAFF TGTGCCAGCAGCCCCCAGGGTAGAGTCACCTTCGGAGCTTTCTTT
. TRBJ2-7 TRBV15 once CATSREGAPTYEQYF TGTGCCACCAGCAGAGAGGGGGCCCCAACCTACGAGCAGTACTTC
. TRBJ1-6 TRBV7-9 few CASSLDRSWGSPLHF TGTGCCAGCAGCTTGGACAGATCCTGGGGTTCACCCCTCCACTTT
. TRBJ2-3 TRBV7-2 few CASTLGGLTDTQYF TGTGCCAGCACCCTTGGGGGCCTCACAGATACGCAGTATTTT
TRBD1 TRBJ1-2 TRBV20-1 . CSATGTGYGYTF TGCAGTGCTACCGGGACAGGCTATGGCTACACCTTC
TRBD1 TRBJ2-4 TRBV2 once CASSAGQENIQYF TGTGCCAGCAGTGCGGGACAGGAAAACATTCAGTACTTC
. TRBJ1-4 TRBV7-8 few CASSLTQANEKLFF TGTGCCAGCAGCTTAACTCAGGCTAATGAAAAACTGTTTTTT
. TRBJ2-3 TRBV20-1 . CSARTVLTGTDTQYF TGCAGTGCTAGGACTGTCCTGACTGGCACAGATACGCAGTATTTT
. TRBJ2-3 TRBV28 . CASTSRGPESDTQYF TGTGCCAGCACGTCACGGGGTCCCGAGTCAGATACGCAGTATTTT
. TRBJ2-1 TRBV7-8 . CASLRDSYNEQFF TGTGCCAGCCTCCGGGACTCCTACAATGAGCAGTTCTTC
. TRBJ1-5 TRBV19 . CASSIARIPDQPQHF TGTGCCAGTAGTATAGCGCGGATTCCCGATCAGCCCCAGCATTTT